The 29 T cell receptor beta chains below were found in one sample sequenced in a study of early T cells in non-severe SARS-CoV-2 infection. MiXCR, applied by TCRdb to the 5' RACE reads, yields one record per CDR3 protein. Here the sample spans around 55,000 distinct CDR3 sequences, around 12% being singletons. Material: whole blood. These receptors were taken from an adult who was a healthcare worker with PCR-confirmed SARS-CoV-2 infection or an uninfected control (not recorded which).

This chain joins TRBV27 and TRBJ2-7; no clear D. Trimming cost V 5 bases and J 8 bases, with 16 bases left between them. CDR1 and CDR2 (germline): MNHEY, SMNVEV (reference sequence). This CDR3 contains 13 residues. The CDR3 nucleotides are TGTGCCAGCAGTCCCCATTTGACCCAAAAGCAGTACTTC. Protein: CASSPHLTQKQYF.

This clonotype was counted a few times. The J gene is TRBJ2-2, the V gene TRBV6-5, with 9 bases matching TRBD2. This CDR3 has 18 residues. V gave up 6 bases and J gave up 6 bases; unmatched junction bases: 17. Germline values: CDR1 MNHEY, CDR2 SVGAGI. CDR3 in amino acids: CASSKAGSQGLAAGELFF. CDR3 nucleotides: TGTGCCAGCAGCAAGGCTGGGTCACAGGGACTAGCTGCCGGGGAGCTGTTTTTT.

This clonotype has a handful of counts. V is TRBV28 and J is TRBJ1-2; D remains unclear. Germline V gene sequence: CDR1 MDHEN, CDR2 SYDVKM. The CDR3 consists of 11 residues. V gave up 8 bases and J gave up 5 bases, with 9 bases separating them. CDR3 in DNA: TGTGCCAGCTCGAAGGTGTATGGCTACACCTTC. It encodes CASSKVYGYTF.

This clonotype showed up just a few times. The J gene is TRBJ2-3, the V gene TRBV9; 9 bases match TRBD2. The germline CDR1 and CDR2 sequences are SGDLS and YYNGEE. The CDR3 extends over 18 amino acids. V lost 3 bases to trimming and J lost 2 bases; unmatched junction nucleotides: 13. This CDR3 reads CASSGFEVAGDYTDTQYF. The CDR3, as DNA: TGTGCCAGCAGCGGATTCGAGGTAGCGGGGGATTACACAGATACGCAGTATTTT.

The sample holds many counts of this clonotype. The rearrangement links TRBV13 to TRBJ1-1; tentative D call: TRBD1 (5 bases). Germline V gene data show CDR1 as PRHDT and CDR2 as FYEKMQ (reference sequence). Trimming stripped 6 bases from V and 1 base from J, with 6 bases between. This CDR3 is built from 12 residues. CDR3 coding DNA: TGTGCCAGCAGAGGACAGAACACTGAAGCTTTCTTT. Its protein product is CASRGQNTEAFF. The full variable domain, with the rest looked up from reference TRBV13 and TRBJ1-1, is AAGVIQSPRHLIKEKRETATLKCYPIPRHDTVYWYQQGPGQDPQFLISFYEKMQSDKGSIPDRFSAQQFSDYHSELNMSSLELGDSALYFCASRGQNTEAFFGQGTRLTVV.

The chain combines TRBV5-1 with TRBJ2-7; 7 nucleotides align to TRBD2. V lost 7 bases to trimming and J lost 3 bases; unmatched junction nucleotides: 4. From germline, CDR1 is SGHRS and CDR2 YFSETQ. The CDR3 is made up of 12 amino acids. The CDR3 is CASSSGYYEQYF. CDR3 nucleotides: TGCGCCAGCTCTAGCGGCTACTACGAGCAGTACTTC.

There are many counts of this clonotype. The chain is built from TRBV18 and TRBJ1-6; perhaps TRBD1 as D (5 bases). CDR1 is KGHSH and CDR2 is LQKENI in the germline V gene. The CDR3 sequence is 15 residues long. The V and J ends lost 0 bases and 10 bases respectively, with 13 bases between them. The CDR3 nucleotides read TGTGCCAGCTCACCACCCAGGGAAGGAGGGTCACCCCTCCACTTT. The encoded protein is CASSPPREGGSPLHF.

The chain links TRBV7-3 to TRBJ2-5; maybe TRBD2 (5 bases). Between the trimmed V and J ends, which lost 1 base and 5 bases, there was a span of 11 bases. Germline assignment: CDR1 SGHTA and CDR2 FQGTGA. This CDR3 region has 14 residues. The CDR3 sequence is CASSLNFGDETQYF. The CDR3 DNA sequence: TGTGCCAGCAGCTTAAACTTCGGGGATGAGACCCAGTACTTC. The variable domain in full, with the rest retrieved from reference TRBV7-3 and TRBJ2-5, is GAGVSQTPSNKVTEKGKYVELRCDPISGHTALYWYRQSLGQGPEFLIYFQGTGAADDSGLPNDRFFAVRPEGSVSTLKIQRTERGDSAVYLCASSLNFGDETQYFGPGTRLLVL.

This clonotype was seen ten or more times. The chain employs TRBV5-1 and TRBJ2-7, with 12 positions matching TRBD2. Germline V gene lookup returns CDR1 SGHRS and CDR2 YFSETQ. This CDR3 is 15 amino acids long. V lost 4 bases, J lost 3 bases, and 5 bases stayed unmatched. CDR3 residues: CASSPGTSGLYEQYF. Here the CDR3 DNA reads TGCGCCAGCAGCCCCGGGACTAGCGGGCTCTACGAGCAGTACTTC.

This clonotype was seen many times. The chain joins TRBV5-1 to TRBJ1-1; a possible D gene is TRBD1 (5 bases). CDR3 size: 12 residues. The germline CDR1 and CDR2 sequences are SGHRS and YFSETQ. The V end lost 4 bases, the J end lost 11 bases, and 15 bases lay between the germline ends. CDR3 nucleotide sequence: TGCGCCAGCAGCCCTGGGGGAGACTCGGCTTTCTTT. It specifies CASSPGGDSAFF.

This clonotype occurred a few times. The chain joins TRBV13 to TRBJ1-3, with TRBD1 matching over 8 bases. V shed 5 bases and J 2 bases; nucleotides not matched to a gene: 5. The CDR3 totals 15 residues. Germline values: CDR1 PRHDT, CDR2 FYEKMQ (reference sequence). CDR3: CASSTDRAAGNTIYF. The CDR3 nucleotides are TGTGCCAGCAGCACGGACAGGGCAGCTGGAAACACCATATATTTT.

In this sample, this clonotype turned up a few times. The CDR3 sequence is CASSFGPGQKETQYF. CDR3 nucleotide sequence: TGTGCCAGCAGCTTCGGCCCCGGACAGAAAGAGACCCAGTACTTC. The chain has TRBV7-2 and TRBJ2-5; weak D call: TRBD1 (6 bases). The CDR3 sequence is 15 residues long. V lost 3 bases, J lost 3 bases, and 14 bases lay in between. Germline CDR1 reads SGHTA; CDR2 reads FQGNSA.

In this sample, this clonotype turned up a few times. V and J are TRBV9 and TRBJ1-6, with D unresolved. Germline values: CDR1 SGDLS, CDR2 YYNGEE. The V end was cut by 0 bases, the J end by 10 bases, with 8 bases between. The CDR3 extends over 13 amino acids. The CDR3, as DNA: TGTGCCAGCAGCGTAGACCAGAAATCACCCCTCCACTTT. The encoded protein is CASSVDQKSPLHF.

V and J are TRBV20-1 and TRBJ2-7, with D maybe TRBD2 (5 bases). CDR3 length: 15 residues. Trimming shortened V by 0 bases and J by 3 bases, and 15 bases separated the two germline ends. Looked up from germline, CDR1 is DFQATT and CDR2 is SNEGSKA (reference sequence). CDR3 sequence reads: CSAREVGERIYEQYF. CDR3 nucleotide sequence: TGCAGTGCTAGAGAGGTCGGGGAAAGAATCTACGAGCAGTACTTC.

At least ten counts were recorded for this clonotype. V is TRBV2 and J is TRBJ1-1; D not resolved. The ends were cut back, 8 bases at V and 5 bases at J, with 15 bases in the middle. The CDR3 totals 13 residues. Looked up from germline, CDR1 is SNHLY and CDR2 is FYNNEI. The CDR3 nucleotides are TGTGCCAGCGTAGTAGGGCTCTCGACTGAAGCTTTCTTT. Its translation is CASVVGLSTEAFF.

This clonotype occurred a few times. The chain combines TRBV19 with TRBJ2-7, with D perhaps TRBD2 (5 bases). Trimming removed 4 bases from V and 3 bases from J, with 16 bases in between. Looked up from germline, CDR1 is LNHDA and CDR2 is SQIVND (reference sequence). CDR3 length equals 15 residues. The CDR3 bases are TGTGCCAGTAGTACCGGGGTAGCGCGGTACTACGAGCAGTACTTC. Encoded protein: CASSTGVARYYEQYF.

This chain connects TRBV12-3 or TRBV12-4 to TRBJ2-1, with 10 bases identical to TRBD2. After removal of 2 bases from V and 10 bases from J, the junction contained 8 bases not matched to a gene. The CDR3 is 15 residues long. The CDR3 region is CASSLRAGGPREQFF. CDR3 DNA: TGTGCCAGCAGTTTACGAGCGGGAGGGCCCCGGGAGCAGTTCTTC.

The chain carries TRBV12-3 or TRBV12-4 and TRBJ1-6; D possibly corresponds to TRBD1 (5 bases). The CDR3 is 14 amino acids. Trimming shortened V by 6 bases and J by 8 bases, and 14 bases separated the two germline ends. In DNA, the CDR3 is TGTGCCAGCAGCTCGACGGGAGGGGATTCACCCCTCCACTTT. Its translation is CASSSTGGDSPLHF.

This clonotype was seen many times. The CDR3 nucleotides read TGTGCCAGCAGCCAAGGAGCTAGCGGTTACTACGAGCAGTACTTC. This gives the protein CASSQGASGYYEQYF. This chain links TRBV3-1 with TRBJ2-7, with 7 bases identical to TRBD2. The V segment lost 1 base and the J segment 3 bases; nucleotides outside the gene matches: 6. CDR3 length: 15 residues. Germline V gene sequence: CDR1 LGHDT, CDR2 YNNKEL (reference sequence).

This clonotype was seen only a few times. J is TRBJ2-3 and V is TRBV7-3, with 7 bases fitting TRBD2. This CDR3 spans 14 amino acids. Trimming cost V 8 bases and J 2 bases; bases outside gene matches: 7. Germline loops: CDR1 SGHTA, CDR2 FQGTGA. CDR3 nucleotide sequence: TGTGCCAGCGCTTCTAGCGGATCCACAGATACGCAGTATTTT. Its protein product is CASASSGSTDTQYF.

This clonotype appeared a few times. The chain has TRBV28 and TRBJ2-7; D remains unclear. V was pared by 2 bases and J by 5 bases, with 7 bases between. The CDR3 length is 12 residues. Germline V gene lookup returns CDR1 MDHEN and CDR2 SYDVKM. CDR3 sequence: CASSLIRNEQYF. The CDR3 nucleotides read TGTGCCAGCAGTTTAATTCGTAACGAGCAGTACTTC.

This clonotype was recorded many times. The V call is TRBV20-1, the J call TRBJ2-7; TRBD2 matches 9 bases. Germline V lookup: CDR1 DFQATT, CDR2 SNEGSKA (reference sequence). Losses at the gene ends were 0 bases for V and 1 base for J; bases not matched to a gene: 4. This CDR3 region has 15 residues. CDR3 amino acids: CSARDVAGVSYEQYF. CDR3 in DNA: TGCAGTGCTAGAGATGTAGCGGGAGTATCCTACGAGCAGTACTTC.

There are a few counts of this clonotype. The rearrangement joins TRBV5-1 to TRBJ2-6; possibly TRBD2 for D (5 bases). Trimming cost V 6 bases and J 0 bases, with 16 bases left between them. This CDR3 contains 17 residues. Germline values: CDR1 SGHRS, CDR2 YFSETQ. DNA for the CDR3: TGCGCCAGCACCTTAGGTCGAGGGTACTCTGGGGCCAACGTCCTGACTTTC. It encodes CASTLGRGYSGANVLTF.

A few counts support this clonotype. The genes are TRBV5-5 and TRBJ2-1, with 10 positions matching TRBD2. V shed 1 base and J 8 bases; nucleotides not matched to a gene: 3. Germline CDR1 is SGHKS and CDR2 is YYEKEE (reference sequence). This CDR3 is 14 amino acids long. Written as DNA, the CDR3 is TGTGCCAGCAGCTTGCTAGCGGGAGTCCATGAGCAGTTCTTC. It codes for CASSLLAGVHEQFF.

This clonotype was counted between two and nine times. The CDR3 DNA follows: TGTGCCAGCACAACCCAGCCGTATTATAATTCACCCCTCCACTTT. It translates to CASTTQPYYNSPLHF. The chain has TRBV9 and TRBJ1-6; D uncertain. The germline V gene has CDR1 SGDLS and CDR2 YYNGEE. V was pared by 6 bases and J by 4 bases, with 14 bases between. The CDR3 consists of 15 residues.

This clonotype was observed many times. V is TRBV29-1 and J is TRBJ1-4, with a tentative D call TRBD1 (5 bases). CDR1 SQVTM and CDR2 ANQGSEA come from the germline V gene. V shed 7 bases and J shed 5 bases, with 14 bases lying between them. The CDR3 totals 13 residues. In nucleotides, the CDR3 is TGCAGCGCCGGACGGGGCAACAATGAAAAACTGTTTTTT. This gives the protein CSAGRGNNEKLFF.

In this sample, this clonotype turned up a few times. The CDR3 region has the DNA TGCAGCGTCAGAGGGGGAAGGGAGCAGTACTTC. Protein: CSVRGGREQYF. This chain links TRBV29-1 with TRBJ2-7; D possibly corresponds to TRBD1 (6 bases). The germline V gene has CDR1 SQVTM and CDR2 ANQGSEA. There are 11 residues in the CDR3. V was shortened by 6 bases and J by 7 bases, with 13 bases between the two germline ends.

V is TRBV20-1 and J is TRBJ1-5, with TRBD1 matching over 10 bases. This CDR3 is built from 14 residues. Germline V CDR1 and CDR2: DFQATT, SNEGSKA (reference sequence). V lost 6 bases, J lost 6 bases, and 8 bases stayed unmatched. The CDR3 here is CSASTGGGLQPQHF. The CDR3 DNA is TGCAGTGCCTCGACAGGGGGCGGACTTCAGCCCCAGCATTTT.

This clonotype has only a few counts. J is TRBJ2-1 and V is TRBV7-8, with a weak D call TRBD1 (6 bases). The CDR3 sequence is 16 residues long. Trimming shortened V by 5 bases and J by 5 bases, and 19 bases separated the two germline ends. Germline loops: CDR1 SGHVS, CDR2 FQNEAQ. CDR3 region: CASSELGGVIDNEQFF. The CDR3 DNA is TGTGCCAGCAGCGAGTTAGGGGGAGTAATAGACAATGAGCAGTTCTTC.